This section outlines one T cell receptor (beta chain) sequence together with its context. Antigen: not known. The data were taken from a study of T-cell reconstitution after alpha-beta-depleted transplantation in children. Findings and limits, study-wide: Hyperexpanded clones declined; after one year, newly produced T cells mostly supplied diversity. Expanded graft clones numbering several hundred reportedly gave rise to alpha-beta T cells about two months after transplant. Several patients had high TCRbeta diversity at day 60; it came from surviving recipient T cells and thymic progenitors.

This CDR3 is built from 14 residues. Germline loops: CDR1 MNHEY, CDR2 SVGEGT. V lost 5 bases to trimming and J lost 4 bases; unmatched junction nucleotides: 7. During its preparation, the TCRbeta library received unique molecular identifiers. MiXCR, applied by TCRdb to the PCR reads, yields one record per CDR3 protein. The sample includes about 1,000,000 distinct CDR3 sequences, about 26% of them seen just once. This clonotype was obtained from a boy in the first two years of life who had a stem cell transplant for SCID, so the T cells may come from the graft donor. V and J are TRBV6-2 or TRBV6-3 and TRBJ1-2, with 7 bases that match TRBD1. This material consisted of PBMCs, mostly from graft donor cells, taken 360 days after TCRalphabeta/CD19-depleted stem cell transplant. CDR3 DNA: TGTGCCAGCAGTGGACAGGAAACAAGCTATGGCTACACCTTC. It codes for CASSGQETSYGYTF.